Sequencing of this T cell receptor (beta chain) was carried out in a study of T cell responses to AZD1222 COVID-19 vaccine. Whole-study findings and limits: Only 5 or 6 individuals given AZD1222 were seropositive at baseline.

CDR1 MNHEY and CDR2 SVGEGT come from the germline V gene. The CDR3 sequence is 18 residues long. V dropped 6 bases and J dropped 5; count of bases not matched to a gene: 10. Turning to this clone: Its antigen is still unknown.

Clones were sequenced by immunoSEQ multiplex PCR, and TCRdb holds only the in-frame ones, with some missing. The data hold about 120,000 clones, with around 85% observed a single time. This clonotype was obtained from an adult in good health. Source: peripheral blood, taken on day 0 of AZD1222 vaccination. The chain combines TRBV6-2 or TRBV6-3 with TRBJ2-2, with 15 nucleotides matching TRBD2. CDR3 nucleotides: TGTGCCAGCAGCAACGGACTAGCGGGAGGGCAATCGACCGGGGAGCTGTTTTTT. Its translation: CASSNGLAGGQSTGELFF.